This TCR beta chain was documented in a study of vaccination and CD4 T cells after COVID-19. For the study at large: Two Hispanic individuals were among six male and four female convalescent patients. The study collected post-vaccine samples a median 72 days after dose two, with a range of 14 to 241.

The Oncomine TCR Beta short-read assay was what sequenced the DNA obtained from cultured CD4+ T cells. CD4+ T cells were cultured, and genomic DNA was extracted from them. MiXCR was run by TCRdb on the PCR reads, yielding one entry per CDR3 protein. There are under 9,500 distinct CDR3 sequences in the sample; about three quarters occur only once, and roughly a third lies in the top ten. Specified treatment: roughly ten-day PBMC culture with coronavirus spike peptide pools or control peptides (ViraFEST assay). ViraFEST relied on peptide pools to expand antigen-specific T cells; the TCRs were sequenced afterward. About this clonotype: Its specificity is unknown.

V was cut by 0 bases and J by 3 bases, with 5 bases left in between. Germline V gene sequence: CDR1 GTSNPN, CDR2 SVGIG (reference sequence). The CDR3 sequence is 12 residues long. The rearrangement uses TRBV30 and TRBJ1-2; D gene unclear. The clonotype originates from a human donor who had recovered from COVID-19. The sample consisted of CD4+ T cells from blood, cultured in vitro. The CDR3 coding sequence is TGTGCCTGGAGTGTACATGACTATGGCTACACCTTC. Translating it yields CAWSVHDYGYTF.